The T cell receptor beta chain under discussion was sequenced for a study of blood T cell repertoires in COVID-19. Sequencing was performed with immunoSEQ multiplex PCR; in TCRdb, only in-frame clones are kept and a portion is missing. The sample lists over 150,000 clones; roughly 87% were seen once. All recovered Cohort 3 donors got two negative PCRs, got clearance, or saw symptom resolution. The V end was cut by 4 bases, the J end by 0 bases, with 9 bases between. The CDR3 covers 16 residues. In germline, CDR1 is KGHDR, CDR2 SFDVKD. The genes are TRBV24-1 and TRBJ2-6; D gene ambiguous. This TCR derives from a woman aged 45 to 65 who had recovered from COVID-19. Input material: PBMCs or T cells enriched from blood (not recorded which). CDR3 nucleotides: TGTGCCACCAGTGAACCAACAGTCTCTGGGGCCAACGTCCTGACTTTC. Protein: CATSEPTVSGANVLTF.